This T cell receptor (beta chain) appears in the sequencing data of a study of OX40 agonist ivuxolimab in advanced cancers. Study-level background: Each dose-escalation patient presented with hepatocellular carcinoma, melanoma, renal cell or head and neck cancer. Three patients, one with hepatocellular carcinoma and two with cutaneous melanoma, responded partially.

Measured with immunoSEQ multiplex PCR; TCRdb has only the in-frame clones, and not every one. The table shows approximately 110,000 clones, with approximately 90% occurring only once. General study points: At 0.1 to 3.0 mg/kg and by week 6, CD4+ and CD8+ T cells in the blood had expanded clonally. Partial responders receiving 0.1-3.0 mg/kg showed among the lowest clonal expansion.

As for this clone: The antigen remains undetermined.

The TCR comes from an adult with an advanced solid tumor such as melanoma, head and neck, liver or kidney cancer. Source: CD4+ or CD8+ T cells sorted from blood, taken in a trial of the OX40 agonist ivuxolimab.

CDR3 in amino acids: CASSQVLGRYEQYF. CDR3 sequence (DNA): TGCGCCAGCAGCCAAGTACTGGGGCGATACGAGCAGTACTTC. This chain links TRBV4-1 with TRBJ2-5; a weak D match, TRBD1 (5 bases). The better agreement between TRBJ2-7 and the DNA end casts doubt on the J call. Germline assignment: CDR1 MGHRA and CDR2 YSYEKL. The CDR3 is made up of 14 amino acids.